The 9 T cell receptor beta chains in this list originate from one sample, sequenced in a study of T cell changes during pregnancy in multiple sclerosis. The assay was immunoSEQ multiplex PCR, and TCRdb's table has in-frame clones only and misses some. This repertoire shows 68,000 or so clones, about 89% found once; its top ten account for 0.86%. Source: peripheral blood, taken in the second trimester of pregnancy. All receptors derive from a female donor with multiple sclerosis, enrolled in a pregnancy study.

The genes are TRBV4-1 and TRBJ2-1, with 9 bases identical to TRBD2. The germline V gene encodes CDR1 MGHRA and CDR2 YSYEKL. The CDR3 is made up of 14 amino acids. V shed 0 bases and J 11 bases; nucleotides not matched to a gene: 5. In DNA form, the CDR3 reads TGCGCCAGCAGCCAAGATCCGAGCGGGGGGAAGCAGTTCTTC. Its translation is CASSQDPSGGKQFF.

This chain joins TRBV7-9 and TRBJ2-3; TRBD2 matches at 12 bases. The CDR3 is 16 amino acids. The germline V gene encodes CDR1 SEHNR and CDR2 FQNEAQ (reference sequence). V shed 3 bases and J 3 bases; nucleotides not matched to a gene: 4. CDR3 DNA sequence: TGTGCCAGCAGCTTCCTAGCGGGGGGGATTACAGATACGCAGTATTTT. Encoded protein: CASSFLAGGITDTQYF. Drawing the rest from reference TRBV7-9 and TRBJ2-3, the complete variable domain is DTGVSQNPRHKITKRGQNVTFRCDPISEHNRLYWYRQTLGQGPEFLTYFQNEAQLEKSRLLSDRFSAERPKGSFSTLEIQRTEQGDSAMYLCASSFLAGGITDTQYFGPGTRLTVL.

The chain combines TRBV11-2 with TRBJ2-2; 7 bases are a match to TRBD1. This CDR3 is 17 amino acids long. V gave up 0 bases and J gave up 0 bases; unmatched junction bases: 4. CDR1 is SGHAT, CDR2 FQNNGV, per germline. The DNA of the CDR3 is TGTGCCAGCAGCTTAGACCCCGGGACAGCGAACACCGGGGAGCTGTTTTTT. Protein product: CASSLDPGTANTGELFF.

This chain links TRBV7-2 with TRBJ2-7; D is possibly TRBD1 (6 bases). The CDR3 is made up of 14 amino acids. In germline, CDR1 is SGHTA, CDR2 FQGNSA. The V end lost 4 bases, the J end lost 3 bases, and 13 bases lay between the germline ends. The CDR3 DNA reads TGTGCCAGCAGCTCACAGGGTGGGGACTACGAGCAGTACTTC. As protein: CASSSQGGDYEQYF.

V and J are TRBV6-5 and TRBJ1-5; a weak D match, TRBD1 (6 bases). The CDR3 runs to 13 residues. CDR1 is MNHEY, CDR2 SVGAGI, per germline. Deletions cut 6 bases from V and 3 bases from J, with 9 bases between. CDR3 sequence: CASSRDNNQPQHF. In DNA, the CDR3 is TGTGCCAGCAGCCGGGACAACAATCAGCCCCAGCATTTT.

The CDR3 DNA sequence: TGTGCCAGCAGCTTGTGGAGGGGGCGGACCGGGGAGCTGTTTTTT. Residues: CASSLWRGRTGELFF. This chain uses TRBV5-5 with TRBJ2-2; tentative D call: TRBD1 (7 bases). Germline V gene lookup returns CDR1 SGHKS and CDR2 YYEKEE (reference sequence). V lost 1 base to trimming and J lost 5 bases, with 12 bases between them. This CDR3 spans 15 amino acids.

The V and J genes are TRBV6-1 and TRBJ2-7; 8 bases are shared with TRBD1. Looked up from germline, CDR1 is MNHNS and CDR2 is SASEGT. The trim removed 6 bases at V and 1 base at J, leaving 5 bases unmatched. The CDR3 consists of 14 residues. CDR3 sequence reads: CASSRQGNSYEQYF. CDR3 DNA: TGTGCCAGCAGCCGACAGGGGAATTCCTACGAGCAGTACTTC.

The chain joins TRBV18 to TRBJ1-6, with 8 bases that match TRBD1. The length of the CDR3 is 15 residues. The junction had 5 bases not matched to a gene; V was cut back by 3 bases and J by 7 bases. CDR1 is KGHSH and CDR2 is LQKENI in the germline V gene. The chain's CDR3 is CASSPQTGANSPLHF. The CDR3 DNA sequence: TGTGCCAGCTCACCCCAGACAGGGGCGAATTCACCCCTCCACTTT.

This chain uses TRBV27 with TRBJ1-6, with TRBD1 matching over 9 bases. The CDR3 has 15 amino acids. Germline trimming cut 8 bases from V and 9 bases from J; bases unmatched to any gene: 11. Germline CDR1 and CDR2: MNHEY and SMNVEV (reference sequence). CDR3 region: CASGYRGQGGSPLHF. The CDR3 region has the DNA TGTGCCAGCGGCTACAGGGGGCAGGGTGGTTCACCCCTCCACTTT.